Shown below are 3 T cell receptor beta chains from a single sample sequenced in a study of T cell clonotyping in hematopoietic cell transplantation. Method: immunoSEQ multiplex PCR; TCRdb's copy keeps in-frame clones and lacks some. The sample includes approximately 2,000 clones, about 95% seen only once; the top ten take roughly 4.2%. The specimen was peripheral blood mononuclear cells. Source of these receptors: a man in his fifties or sixties in good health. Some clones in this sample may be carry-over from other donors' samples.

The rearrangement joins TRBV29-1 to TRBJ2-7; perhaps D is TRBD1 or TRBD2 (5 bases each). Trimming left V 5 bases short and J 6 bases short, with 14 bases between. The CDR3 spans 12 residues. CDR1 is SQVTM, CDR2 ANQGSEA, per germline. For the CDR3, the DNA is TGCAGCGTTATTCCCCAGGGAGCCGAGCAGTACTTC. It yields the protein CSVIPQGAEQYF.

The chain carries TRBV5-4 and TRBJ1-1, with D perhaps matching TRBD1 (5 bases). The germline V and J ends were trimmed by 1 base and 8 bases, with 12 bases remaining between them. Germline assignment: CDR1 SGHNT and CDR2 YYREEE (reference sequence). CDR3 length: 13 residues. The chain's CDR3 is CASSLRGNREAFF. The CDR3 bases are TGTGCCAGCAGCTTGAGGGGAAACAGGGAAGCTTTCTTT.

The CDR3 sequence is CASSFNRGEGNTIYF. CDR3 in DNA: TGTGCCAGCAGCTTCAACAGGGGAGAGGGAAACACCATATATTTT. V is TRBV7-2 and J is TRBJ1-3; 7 bases align to TRBD1. Germline CDR1 reads SGHTA; CDR2 reads FQGNSA. J gave up 4 bases and V 3 bases, and 6 bases lay outside the gene matches. The CDR3 totals 15 residues.